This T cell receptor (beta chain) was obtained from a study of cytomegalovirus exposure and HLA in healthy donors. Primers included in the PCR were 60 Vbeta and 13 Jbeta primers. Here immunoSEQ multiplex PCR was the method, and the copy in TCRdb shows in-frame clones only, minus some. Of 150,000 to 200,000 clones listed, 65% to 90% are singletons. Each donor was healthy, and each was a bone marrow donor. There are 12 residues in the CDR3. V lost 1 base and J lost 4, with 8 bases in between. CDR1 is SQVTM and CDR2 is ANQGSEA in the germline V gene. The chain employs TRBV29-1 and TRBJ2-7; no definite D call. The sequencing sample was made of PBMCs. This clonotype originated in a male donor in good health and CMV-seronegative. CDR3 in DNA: TGCAGCGTTGAAGGGGCAAGTTACGAGCAGTACTTC. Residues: CSVEGASYEQYF.